This TCR beta chain was sequenced for a study of molecular identifiers for immune sequencing clone quantification. At the level of the study: Sequencing covered four of five parts into which replicate RNA from about 20,000 or 100,000 naive CD8 cells was split.

The germline V gene encodes CDR1 SGHTA and CDR2 FQGTGA. The CDR3 has 17 residues. The junction had 8 bases not matched to a gene; V was cut back by 4 bases and J by 7 bases. TCRdb processed the PCR reads anew with MiXCR; each CDR3 protein has one entry. The sample holds 460,000 or so distinct CDR3 sequences, about 25% seen once. What was sequenced was naive CD8+ T cells from blood, with Jurkat cell RNA spiked in. Subset noted: FACS-sorted CD8+CD4-CCR7+CD45RA+ naive T cells. The sequence came from a human donor in good health. Some libraries in this study had Jurkat cell RNA spiked in. This rearrangement joins TRBV7-3 to TRBJ2-1; 15 nucleotides agree with TRBD2. The CDR3 loop reads CASSSSGLAGGMNEQFF. The CDR3 coding sequence is TGTGCCAGCAGCTCTTCGGGACTAGCGGGAGGTATGAATGAGCAGTTCTTC.